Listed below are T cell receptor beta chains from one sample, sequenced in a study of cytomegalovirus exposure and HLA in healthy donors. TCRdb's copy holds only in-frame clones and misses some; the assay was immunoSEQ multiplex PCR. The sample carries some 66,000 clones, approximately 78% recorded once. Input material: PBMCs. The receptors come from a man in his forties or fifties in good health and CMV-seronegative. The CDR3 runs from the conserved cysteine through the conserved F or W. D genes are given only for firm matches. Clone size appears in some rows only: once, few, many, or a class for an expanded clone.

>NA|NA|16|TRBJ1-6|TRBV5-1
TGCGCCAGCAGCTTGGCCGGGGGGACACGAAATTCACCCCTCCACTTT
CASSLAGGTRNSPLHF
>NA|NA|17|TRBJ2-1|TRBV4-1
TGCGCCAGCAGCCAAGATCGAGGAGGGATCGGATACAATGAGCAGTTCTTC
CASSQDRGGIGYNEQFF
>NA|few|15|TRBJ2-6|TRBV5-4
TGTGCCAGCAGCTTGAGGGGCCCTGGGGCCAACGTCCTGACTTTC
CASSLRGPGANVLTF
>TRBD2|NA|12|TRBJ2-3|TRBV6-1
TGTGCCAGCAGCCAGCGGGGGGATACGCAGTATTTT
CASSQRGDTQYF
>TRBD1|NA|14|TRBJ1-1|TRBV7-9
TGTGCCAGCAGCCGTGGACAGGAGAACACTGAAGCTTTCTTT
CASSRGQENTEAFF
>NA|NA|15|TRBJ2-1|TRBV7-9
TGTGCCAGCAGCTTAGTGCAGGGCAGGTACAATGAGCAGTTCTTC
CASSLVQGRYNEQFF
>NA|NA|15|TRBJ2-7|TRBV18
TGTGCCAGCTCACCCGGACAGGGAAAAGGACTAGGGCAGTACTTC
CASSPGQGKGLGQYF
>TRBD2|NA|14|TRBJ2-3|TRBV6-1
TGTGCCAGCACACTAGCGGGGGGCACAGATACGCAGTATTTT
CASTLAGGTDTQYF
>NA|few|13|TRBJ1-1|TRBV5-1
TGCGCCAGCAGCTTGCAGTTGAACACTGAAGCTTTCTTT
CASSLQLNTEAFF
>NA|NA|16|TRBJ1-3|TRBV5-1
TGCGCCAGCAGCTCCTCCGGGACTGCTAAGGGAAACACCATATATTTT
CASSSSGTAKGNTIYF
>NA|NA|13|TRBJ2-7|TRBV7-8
TGTTTTTGCAAGCTGAGGCCGGCATACGAGCAGTACTTC
CFCKLRPAYEQYF
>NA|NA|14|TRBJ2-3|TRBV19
TGTGCCAGTAGTACCCAGGGGTCCACAGATACGCAGTATTTT
CASSTQGSTDTQYF
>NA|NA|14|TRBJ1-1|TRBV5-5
TGTGCCAGCAGCTTGGAAGGGACAAAGACCGAAGCTTTCTTT
CASSLEGTKTEAFF
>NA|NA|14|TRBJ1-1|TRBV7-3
TGTGCCAGCAGCTTAGAGGCCCGAAACACTGAAGCTTTCTTT
CASSLEARNTEAFF
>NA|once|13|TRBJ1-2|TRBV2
TGTGCCAGCAGTAAGGACTCCAACTATGGCTACACCTTC
CASSKDSNYGYTF
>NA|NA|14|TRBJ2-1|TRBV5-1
TGCGCCAGCAGCCCCGGGAGCCAATGGGATGAGCAGTTCTTC
CASSPGSQWDEQFF
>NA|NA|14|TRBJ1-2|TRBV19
TGTGCTAGCGAACAGGTCCGGAGGGGCTATGGCTACACCTTC
CASEQVRRGYGYTF
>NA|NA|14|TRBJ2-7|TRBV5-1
TGCGCCAGCAGCTATCGTACGGGGGTCCACGAGCAGTACTTC
CASSYRTGVHEQYF
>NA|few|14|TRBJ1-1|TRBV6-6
TGTGCCAGCAGTTACTCGACTAAGAACACTGAAGCTTTCTTT
CASSYSTKNTEAFF
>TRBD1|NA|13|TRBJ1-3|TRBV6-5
TGTGCCAGCCGACAGGGAGTTTCGGGCACCATATATTTT
CASRQGVSGTIYF
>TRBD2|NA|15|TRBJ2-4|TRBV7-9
TGTGCCAGCAGCCTGAGCGGGGGGGATCAAAACATTCAGTACTTC
CASSLSGGDQNIQYF
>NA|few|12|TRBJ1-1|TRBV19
TGTGCCAGTAGTATAAGGGGAAGTCGAGCTTTCTTT
CASSIRGSRAFF
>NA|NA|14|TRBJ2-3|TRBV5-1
TGCGCCAGCAGCTTTAGCGTGGGCACAGATACGCAGTATTTT
CASSFSVGTDTQYF
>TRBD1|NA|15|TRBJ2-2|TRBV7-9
TGTGCCAGCAGCTTAGGGGACAGAGACACCGGGGAGCTGTTTTTT
CASSLGDRDTGELFF
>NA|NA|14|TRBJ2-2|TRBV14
TGTGCCAGCAGCCAAGTTCCCGACACCGGGGAGCTGTTTTTT
CASSQVPDTGELFF
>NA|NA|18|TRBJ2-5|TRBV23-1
TGCGCCAGCTGCGAGGGGGCAGGGGGGCTTAATTGCTGTGAGACCCAGTACTTC
CASCEGAGGLNCCETQYF
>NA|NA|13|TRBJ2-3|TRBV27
TGTGCCAGCAGCAAGAATGTACAGGGTACGCAGTATTTT
CASSKNVQGTQYF
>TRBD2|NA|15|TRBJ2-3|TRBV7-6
TGTGCCAGCAGCTTACGGCTAGCGGGGCCAGATACGCAGTATTTT
CASSLRLAGPDTQYF
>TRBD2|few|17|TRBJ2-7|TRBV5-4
TGTGCCAGCAGCCACACAGTAGCGGGAATAGGTCCCTACGAGCAGTACTTC
CASSHTVAGIGPYEQYF
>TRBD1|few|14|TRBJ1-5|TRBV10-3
TGTGCCACCGGGACAGGGGGGCCATATGTGCCCCAGCATTTT
CATGTGGPYVPQHF
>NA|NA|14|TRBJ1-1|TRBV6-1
TGTGCCAGCAGAAGCGTTCTTCAGAAAATTGAAGCTTTCTTT
CASRSVLQKIEAFF
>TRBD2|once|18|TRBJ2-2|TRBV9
TGTGCCAGCAGCGTAGCTCTATTAGCGGGTGCAAAAACCGGGGAGCTGTTTTTT
CASSVALLAGAKTGELFF
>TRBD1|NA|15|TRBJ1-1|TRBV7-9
TGTGCCAGCAGTTTTGACAGGGTGATGAACACTGAAGCTTTCTTT
CASSFDRVMNTEAFF
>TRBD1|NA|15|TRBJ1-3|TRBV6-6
TGTGCCAGCAGCAGCGACAGGGCCTGGTGGAACACCATATATTTT
CASSSDRAWWNTIYF
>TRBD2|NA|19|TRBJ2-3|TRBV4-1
TGCGCCAGCAGCCAAGGACCCTTTAGGAGGGAGGGCCACGCAGATACGCAGTATTTT
CASSQGPFRREGHADTQYF
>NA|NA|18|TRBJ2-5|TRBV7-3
TGTGCCAGCAGCTTAAACCCCCTGGGTGGGGGACTCCAAGAGACCCAGTACTTC
CASSLNPLGGGLQETQYF
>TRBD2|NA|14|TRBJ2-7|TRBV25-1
TGTGCCAGCAGTGAACCCGGGGGGAGATACGAGCAGTACTTC
CASSEPGGRYEQYF
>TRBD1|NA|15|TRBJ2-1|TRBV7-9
TGTGCCAGCAGCTTAGGACAGGGTGGTATGAATGAGCAGTTCTTC
CASSLGQGGMNEQFF
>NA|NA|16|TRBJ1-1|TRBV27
TGTGCCAGCAGCCACTGGAGGAGAGGGAAAAACACTGAAGCTTTCTTT
CASSHWRRGKNTEAFF
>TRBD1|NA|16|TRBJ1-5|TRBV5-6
TGTGCCAGCAGCTTTTTTACGACAGGGAGGTATCAGCCCCAGCATTTT
CASSFFTTGRYQPQHF
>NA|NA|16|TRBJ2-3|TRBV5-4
TGTGCCAGCAGCTTGGGCGGGACAGACCCCACAGATACGCAGTATTTT
CASSLGGTDPTDTQYF
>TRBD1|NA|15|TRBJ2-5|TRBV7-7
TGTGCCAGCAGCCCCGGGACAGGGAGGTCCGAGACCCAGTACTTC
CASSPGTGRSETQYF
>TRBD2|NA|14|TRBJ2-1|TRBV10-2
TGCGCCAGCAGTGACTGGGAGGGCCGCTATGAGCAGTTCTTC
CASSDWEGRYEQFF
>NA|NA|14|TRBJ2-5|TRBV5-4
TGTGCCAGCAGCTTGGGGGGGCTGGGGGAGACCCAGTACTTC
CASSLGGLGETQYF
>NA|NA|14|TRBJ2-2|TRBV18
TGTGCCAGCTCACCACGAGAGAGTGGCGGGGAGCTGTTTTTT
CASSPRESGGELFF
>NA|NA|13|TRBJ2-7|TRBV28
TGTGCCAGCAGGTCACCCCCACACTACGAGCAGTACTTC
CASRSPPHYEQYF
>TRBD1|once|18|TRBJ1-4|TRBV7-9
TGTGCCAGCAGCTTAGTAGGTGGACAGGGGGCTTCTAATGAAAAACTGTTTTTT
CASSLVGGQGASNEKLFF
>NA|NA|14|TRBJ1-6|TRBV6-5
TGTGCCAGCAGAAGCACAGTTAATAATTCACCCCTCCACTTT
CASRSTVNNSPLHF
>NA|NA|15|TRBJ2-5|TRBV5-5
TGTGCCAGCAGCTTGGAAGGGGCCGCCGGGGGGACCCAGTACTTC
CASSLEGAAGGTQYF
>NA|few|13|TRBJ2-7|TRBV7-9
TGTGCCAGCAGCCGGACGGAGGCCTACGAGCAGTACTTC
CASSRTEAYEQYF
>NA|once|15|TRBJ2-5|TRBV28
TGTGCCAGCAGTTTAGGCCAGGGGGGTGGGGAGACCCAGTACTTC
CASSLGQGGGETQYF
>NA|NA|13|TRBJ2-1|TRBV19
TGTGCCAGTAGGGAGCAGGGATACAATGAGCAGTTCTTC
CASREQGYNEQFF
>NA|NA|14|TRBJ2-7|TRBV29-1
TGCAGCGTCGGGCAGGCAGGGGTCACCTACGAGCAGTACTTC
CSVGQAGVTYEQYF
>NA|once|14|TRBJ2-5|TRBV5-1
TGCGCCAGCAGCCAAAGGGGGGGTACTGAGACCCAGTACTTC
CASSQRGGTETQYF
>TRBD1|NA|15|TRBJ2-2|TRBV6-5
TGTGCCAGCAGTACCGGGACAGGGGGATCCGGGGAGCTGTTTTTT
CASSTGTGGSGELFF
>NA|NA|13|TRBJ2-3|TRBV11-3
TGTGCCAGCAGCTTAGCGGGGACAGATACGCAGTATTTT
CASSLAGTDTQYF
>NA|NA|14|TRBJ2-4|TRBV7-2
TGTGCCAGCAGCTTAGAGCGGGCCAGAGGGTCGCAGTACTTC
CASSLERARGSQYF
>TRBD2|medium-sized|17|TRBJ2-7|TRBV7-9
TGTGCCAGCAGCTTTGCTCGGACTAGCGGGCCCCCCTACGAGCAGTACTTC
CASSFARTSGPPYEQYF
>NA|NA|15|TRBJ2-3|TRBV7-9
TGTGCCAGCAGCTCGTCGATAAACTTCACAGATACGCAGTATTTT
CASSSSINFTDTQYF
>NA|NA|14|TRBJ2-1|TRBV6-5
TGTGCCAGCAGTCGAAACTTCCAGGGATATGAGCAGTTCTTC
CASSRNFQGYEQFF